Listed here are 7 T cell receptor beta chains from one sample, sequenced in a study of T cells in Graves' hyperthyroidism and ophthalmopathy. Using RNA transcripts as the source, TCR beta CDR3 regions were amplified. Primed by the HTBI set, a first-round RT-PCR was run on the TCR CDR3. TCRdb independently ran MiXCR on the multiplex PCR reads; one entry per CDR3 protein. The repertoire has over 450,000 distinct CDR3 sequences, over 13% of them found once; the top ten carry 15% to 20%. The sequenced material came from blood. The receptors derive from a woman in her late teens or twenties with Graves' hyperthyroidism.

The rearrangement links TRBV25-1 to TRBJ1-6; 9 nucleotides line up with TRBD1. The CDR3 is 14 amino acids. The V gene end was trimmed by 6 bases and the J gene end by 8 bases; junction bases not matched to a gene: 5. Germline V CDR1 and CDR2: MGHDK, SYGVNS. The CDR3 sequence: CASRRTGGDSPLHF. The CDR3 nucleotides read TGTGCCAGCAGGAGAACAGGGGGCGATTCACCCCTCCACTTT.

This clonotype was detected many times. This chain uses TRBV11-3 with TRBJ2-3, with 10 bases aligning to TRBD2. The V segment lost 4 bases and the J segment 7 bases; nucleotides outside the gene matches: 14. Germline-derived CDR1 and CDR2 are SGHNT and YENEEA. The CDR3 has 17 amino acids. In nucleotides, the CDR3 is TGTGCCAGCAGCTCCCCGACCCAGCGGGAGGGAGCGAATACGCAGTATTTT. Encoded protein: CASSSPTQREGANTQYF.

The rearrangement links TRBV20-1 to TRBJ1-1, with D tentatively TRBD1 (6 bases). V lost 6 bases and J lost 2, with 10 bases in between. CDR1 DFQATT and CDR2 SNEGSKA come from the germline V gene (reference sequence). CDR3 length equals 12 residues. CDR3 nucleotide sequence: TGCAGTGCGAGGACAGTAAACACTGAAGCTTTCTTT. Its translation is CSARTVNTEAFF.

This clonotype was detected ten times or more. The rearrangement uses TRBV12-3 or TRBV12-4 and TRBJ2-7, with 9 bases matching TRBD2. The CDR3 totals 15 residues. V dropped 7 bases and J dropped 3; count of bases not matched to a gene: 10. The CDR3 is CASTKRAGGVYEQYF. The DNA for the CDR3 is TGTGCCAGCACCAAAAGGGCGGGAGGGGTCTACGAGCAGTACTTC.

In its sample, this clonotype was seen a few times. The CDR3 sequence is CASSESGIYEQYF. CDR3 bases: TGCGCCAGCAGTGAGTCCGGGATCTACGAGCAGTACTTC. The gene calls are TRBV10-1 and TRBJ2-7; perhaps TRBD2 as D (5 bases). CDR1 WNHNN and CDR2 SYGVQD come from the germline V gene (reference sequence). Deletions cut 0 bases from V and 3 bases from J, with 6 bases between. The CDR3 runs 13 residues.

This clonotype was seen at least ten times. The chain joins TRBV12-3 or TRBV12-4 to TRBJ1-2; 12 nucleotides align to TRBD1. This CDR3 contains 19 residues. V lost 5 bases, J lost 8 bases, and 21 bases stayed unmatched. CDR3 sequence: CASSRTTGTGGAQTLGYTF. The DNA for the CDR3 is TGTGCCAGCAGTAGGACCACCGGGACAGGGGGCGCCCAGACGTTGGGCTACACCTTC.

This clonotype appeared a few times. Mismatch with germline at one junction end may stem from a read error. The rearrangement joins TRBV7-9 to TRBJ1-1; D may be TRBD1 (5 bases). The CDR3 totals 15 residues. Germline V gene sequence: CDR1 SEHNR, CDR2 FQNEAQ (reference sequence). The CDR3 loop reads CASSLGHGVNNEAFF. The CDR3 DNA is TGTGCCAGCAGCCTCGGACACGGGGTGAACAATGAAGCTTTCTTT. The complete variable domain, with remaining parts taken from reference TRBV7-9 and TRBJ1-1, reads DTGVSQNPRHKITKRGQNVTFRCDPISEHNRLYWYRQTLGQGPEFLTYFQNEAQLEKSRLLSDRFSAERPKGSFSTLEIQRTEQGDSAMYLCASSLGHGVNNEAFFGQGTRLTVV.